This entry lists 15 T cell receptor beta chains sequenced from one sample in a study of blood T cell repertoires in COVID-19. Assay: immunoSEQ multiplex PCR; the TCRdb copy retains only in-frame clones and omits some. Altogether more than 300,000 clones are present, 88% being singletons, with the ten largest covering about 1.2%. Sequences were obtained from PBMCs or T cells enriched from blood (not recorded which). The origin of the receptors is a woman aged 18-35 years who had recovered from COVID-19.

This chain uses TRBV29-1 with TRBJ1-1; no clear D gene. CDR1 is SQVTM, CDR2 ANQGSEA, per germline. Trimming took 5 bases from V and 7 from J, leaving 11 bases between them. This CDR3 region has 11 residues. The CDR3 DNA sequence: TGCAGCGTTCCCCCGCGAGGTGAAGCTTTCTTT. It translates to CSVPPRGEAFF.

The CDR3 loop reads CAIKLAGNTGELFF. In nucleotides, the CDR3 is TGTGCCATCAAACTTGCAGGGAACACCGGGGAGCTGTTTTTT. The chain joins TRBV10-3 to TRBJ2-2; D remains ambiguous. Trimming stripped 7 bases from V and 1 base from J, with 10 bases between. This CDR3 has 14 residues. Germline V gives CDR1 ENHRY, CDR2 SYGVKD.

This chain joins TRBV30 and TRBJ2-7; 11 bases fit TRBD1. The CDR3 is 12 residues long. V trimming: 7 bases; J trimming: 2 bases; junction bases outside the gene matches: 1. Germline values: CDR1 GTSNPN, CDR2 SVGIG (reference sequence). CDR3 bases: TGTGCCTTGGACAGGGGGCCCTACGAGCAGTACTTC. Translation gives CALDRGPYEQYF.

The V call is TRBV12-5, the J call TRBJ2-3; 13 bases fit TRBD2. The CDR3 has 19 residues. Looked up from germline, CDR1 is LGHNT and CDR2 is FRNRAP. V shed 2 bases and J 1 base; nucleotides not matched to a gene: 9. CDR3 residues: CASGLPRTSGGWGTDTQYF. The CDR3 DNA is TGTGCTAGTGGTTTGCCCCGGACTAGCGGGGGCTGGGGCACAGATACGCAGTATTTT.

This chain links TRBV2 with TRBJ2-5; TRBD1 agrees at 8 bases. CDR3 length: 15 amino acids. CDR1 SNHLY and CDR2 FYNNEI come from the germline V gene. Losses at the gene ends were 7 bases for V and 3 bases for J; bases not matched to a gene: 10. CDR3 DNA: TGTGCCAGCAACCGAGGACAGGGACCCAAAGAGACCCAGTACTTC. Its translation is CASNRGQGPKETQYF.

J is TRBJ1-2 and V is TRBV3-1 (or the pseudogene TRBV3-2), with 9 bases identical to TRBD1. Germline lookup yields CDR1 LGHDT and CDR2 YNNKEL (reference sequence). Trimming at V came to 7 bases and at J to 2 bases, leaving 5 bases not matched to a gene. The CDR3 spans 14 residues. Written as DNA, the CDR3 is TGTGCCAGCAACCGACAGGGGGGGAACTATGGCTACACCTTC. This gives the protein CASNRQGGNYGYTF.

V gene TRBV5-6 combines with J gene TRBJ2-3; a weak D match, TRBD1 (6 bases). The V end lost 0 bases, the J end lost 4 bases, and 12 bases lay between the germline ends. The CDR3 covers 15 residues. CDR1 is SGHDT, CDR2 YYEEEE, per germline. CDR3 protein: CASSLGQGKADTQYF. DNA of the CDR3: TGTGCCAGCAGCTTGGGGCAGGGGAAGGCAGATACGCAGTATTTT.

The chain combines TRBV12-5 with TRBJ2-5; TRBD2 agrees at 9 bases. The junction had 7 bases not matched to a gene; V was cut back by 1 base and J by 4 bases. The CDR3 has 16 residues. Germline CDR1 is LGHNT and CDR2 is FRNRAP. This chain's CDR3 is CASGLAGLASRETQYF. The CDR3 DNA follows: TGTGCTAGTGGTTTGGCGGGACTAGCCTCGCGAGAGACCCAGTACTTC.

The CDR3 reads CASSLGPRGFDTEAFF. The DNA for the CDR3 is TGTGCCAGCAGCTTGGGGCCTCGAGGCTTTGACACTGAAGCTTTCTTT. V and J are TRBV5-6 and TRBJ1-1, with no clear D. V lost 0 bases to trimming and J lost 3 bases, with 15 bases between them. Germline V CDR1 and CDR2: SGHDT, YYEEEE. The CDR3 runs to 16 residues.

The chain couples TRBV5-4 to TRBJ1-2; the D gene is possibly TRBD1 (6 bases). Germline V gene sequence: CDR1 SGHNT, CDR2 YYREEE (reference sequence). The CDR3 sequence is 12 residues long. Trimming took 1 base from V and 12 from J, leaving 13 bases between them. The CDR3 spells CASSLQGPTHTF. The CDR3 nucleotides read TGTGCCAGCAGCTTGCAGGGGCCGACTCACACCTTC.

This chain uses TRBV20-1 with TRBJ2-3; the D is unclear. From germline, CDR1 is DFQATT and CDR2 SNEGSKA (reference sequence). This CDR3 contains 11 residues. Trimming took 3 bases from V and 6 from J, leaving 7 bases between them. The CDR3 bases are TGCAGTGCTAGGAACGGGGATACGCAGTATTTT. Its translation: CSARNGDTQYF.

The chain is built from TRBV19 and TRBJ2-3; TRBD1 might be the D (6 bases). V lost 0 bases, J lost 1 base, and 8 bases lay in between. Germline assignment: CDR1 LNHDA and CDR2 SQIVND (reference sequence). This CDR3 contains 15 residues. The CDR3 bases are TGTGCCAGTAGTATAGATTGGGGGCGCACAGATACGCAGTATTTT. This sequence encodes CASSIDWGRTDTQYF.

The rearrangement joins TRBV27 to TRBJ2-3; 14 positions match TRBD2. The ends lost 3 bases at V and 6 bases at J; junction bases unmatched: 8. Germline V gives CDR1 MNHEY, CDR2 SMNVEV (reference sequence). The CDR3 extends over 17 amino acids. The CDR3, as DNA: TGTGCCAGCAGTTTCCCAGGGACTAGCGGGGGTCCCGATACGCAGTATTTT. The encoded protein is CASSFPGTSGGPDTQYF.

This clone is a singleton in its sample. The chain recombines TRBV12-5 with TRBJ2-5; perhaps TRBD2 as D (6 bases). The CDR3 totals 15 residues. V shed 3 bases and J shed 1 base, with 12 bases lying between them. CDR1 and CDR2 from the germline V gene are LGHNT and FRNRAP. The CDR3 DNA reads TGTGCTAGTGGTTTCCCTAGCGCGGGCCAAGAGACCCAGTACTTC. Amino acids: CASGFPSAGQETQYF.

CDR3 bases: TGCGCCAGCAGTGGAGGCAGGGTGGGCACCGGGGAGCTGTTTTTT. Protein product: CASSGGRVGTGELFF. The chain employs TRBV10-1 and TRBJ2-2; weak D call: TRBD1 (5 bases). Looked up from germline, CDR1 is WNHNN and CDR2 is SYGVQD (reference sequence). The length of the CDR3 is 15 residues. V was trimmed by 4 bases and J by 4 bases, leaving 13 bases between them.